This is a list of T cell receptor beta chains from one sample in a study of tumor-infiltrating lymphocytes in primary liver carcinoma. Each CDR3 protein is one row after TCRdb ran MiXCR on the multiplex PCR reads. The sample carries tens of thousands of distinct CDR3 sequences, less than 75% recorded once. Sequenced: liver tumor tissue from sampling region 2. These receptors were collected from a man in his forties with primary liver carcinoma and hepatitis B virus infection. Both conserved end residues are part of each CDR3. Each record gives: J gene, D gene, clone size, V gene, CDR3 DNA, CDR3 protein. A D gene is named only where the DNA matches it firmly. Clone size, where shown, is once, few, many, or a class for clones that have expanded.

>TRBJ1-2|TRBD1|.|TRBV4-3
TGTGCCAGCGGCCGGAAAACAGGACAGGGAAACTATGGCTACACCTTC
CASGRKTGQGNYGYTF
>TRBJ2-5|.|.|TRBV11-2
TGTGCCCGCAGCTTAACAGCAGGGGTCTCAGGGGAGACCCAGTACTTC
CARSLTAGVSGETQYF
>TRBJ2-2|TRBD1|.|TRBV12-3/TRBV12-4
TGTGTCAGCAGTTTTTTCGGACACAGGGGGCCAGGAACCGGGGAGCTGTTTTTT
CVSSFFGHRGPGTGELFF
>TRBJ2-5|TRBD1|.|TRBV6-5
TGTGCCAGCAGCGGGACAGGGGCAGGTGAAGAGACCAAGTACTTC
CASSGTGAGEETKYF
>TRBJ2-7|TRBD1|.|TRBV12-3/TRBV12-4
TGTGTCAGCAGCCGCACCGGGACAGGGACCTACGAGCAATACTTC
CVSSRTGTGTYEQYF
>TRBJ2-1|TRBD2|few|TRBV4-3
TGCGCCAGCAGCCAAGACCAAGCTTCTAGCGGGAGTGCTCAGTTCTTC
CASSQDQASSGSAQFF
>TRBJ1-1|.|.|TRBV4-1
TGCGCCAGCAGAGGGCTGGGAGCTGAAGCTTTCTTT
CASRGLGAEAFF
>TRBJ2-1|TRBD2|.|TRBV6-5
TGTGCCAGCAGCCGATCGGGACTAATTGATGAGCAGTTCTTC
CASSRSGLIDEQFF
>TRBJ2-7|TRBD2|.|TRBV11-2
TGTGCCAGCAGTTTAACTTTCGCGGGAGGAGACGAGCAATACTTC
CASSLTFAGGDEQYF
>TRBJ2-5|TRBD1|.|TRBV11-2
TGTGCCAGTAGCCAAACTCCTAGCAGGGGGAAAGATACCCAGTACTTC
CASSQTPSRGKDTQYF
>TRBJ2-1|.|.|TRBV4-3
TGCGCCAGCAGCCAAGATCTTGGCAGCAGCTCCTGCACTGAGCAGTTCTTC
CASSQDLGSSSCTEQFF
>TRBJ1-3|.|.|TRBV12-1
TGTGCCAGCAACCTCCCCTCTGGTAGCACCATATATTTT
CASNLPSGSTIYF
>TRBJ2-6|.|.|TRBV7-9
TGTACCAGCAGCCACGACAGGTTAAGTTCTGGGGCCAACGTCCTGACTTTC
CTSSHDRLSSGANVLTF
>TRBJ2-1|.|.|TRBV11-1
TGTGTCAGCAGCTTAGCGAGGACAAGAGGAAGGGAGCAGTTCTTC
CVSSLARTRGREQFF